These 10 T cell receptor beta chains originate from one sample sequenced in a study of blood T cell repertoires in COVID-19. TCRdb's copy holds only in-frame clones and misses some; the assay was immunoSEQ multiplex PCR. The table has 270,000 or so clones, over 80% seen once. What was sequenced was PBMCs or T cells enriched from blood (not recorded which). These receptors were obtained from a woman aged 25-40 years with acute COVID-19.

The V and J genes are TRBV6-1 and TRBJ2-5; the match to TRBD1 covers 10 bases. The V segment lost 4 bases and the J segment 4 bases; nucleotides outside the gene matches: 9. Germline loops: CDR1 MNHNS, CDR2 SASEGT. This CDR3 spans 16 amino acids. CDR3 nucleotides: TGTGCCAGCAGTGTAATCGTGACAGGGGGCGGAGAGACCCAGTACTTC. It translates to CASSVIVTGGGETQYF.

J is TRBJ2-2 and V is TRBV10-1; tentative D call: TRBD2 (5 bases). CDR1 and CDR2 (germline): WNHNN, SYGVQD (reference sequence). The CDR3 has 14 amino acids. Trimming took off 6 bases at V and 7 bases at J, with 15 bases between the two ends. The CDR3 loop is CASSPNSASGELFF. The CDR3 DNA is TGCGCCAGCAGCCCTAATAGCGCCAGCGGGGAGCTGTTTTTT.

The V gene is TRBV7-8, the J gene TRBJ1-3, with D perhaps matching TRBD1 (6 bases). The CDR3 runs to 19 residues. V was trimmed by 2 bases and J by 3 bases, leaving 23 bases between them. Germline-derived CDR1 and CDR2 are SGHVS and FQNEAQ. The CDR3 is CASSLLGDRFSLIGNTIYF. The CDR3 bases are TGTGCCAGCAGCTTACTGGGAGACAGGTTTTCTTTAATTGGAAACACCATATATTTT.

The V gene is TRBV5-1, the J gene TRBJ2-7, with 7 bases that match TRBD1. CDR1 is SGHRS, CDR2 YFSETQ, per germline. The J segment lost 1 base and the V segment lost 0 bases, leaving 4 bases of the junction unmatched. CDR3 length: 15 amino acids. CDR3 bases: TGCGCCAGCAGCTTGGTATGGGACAGTTCCTACGAGCAGTACTTC. It encodes CASSLVWDSSYEQYF.

The V call is TRBV19, the J call TRBJ2-3, with TRBD1 matching over 12 bases. The CDR3 extends over 19 amino acids. CDR1 and CDR2 from the germline V gene are LNHDA and SQIVND (reference sequence). Trimming cost V 1 base and J 2 bases; bases outside gene matches: 10. In DNA form, the CDR3 reads TGTGCCAGTAGTATAGGAGGGACAGGGGGCCCAATATTCACAGATACGCAGTATTTT. Residues: CASSIGGTGGPIFTDTQYF.

This clone has only one observation. This chain links TRBV10-3 with TRBJ1-5; no firm D call. The CDR3 extends over 16 amino acids. The V end was cut by 8 bases, the J end by 2 bases, with 19 bases between. Germline CDR1 reads ENHRY; CDR2 reads SYGVKD. CDR3 sequence: CAISRAGDQGNQPQHF. CDR3 bases: TGTGCCATCTCCCGGGCCGGGGATCAGGGCAATCAGCCCCAGCATTTT.

The chain links TRBV3-1 (or the pseudogene TRBV3-2) to TRBJ1-5; D is unresolved. The CDR3 runs to 13 residues. The ends were cut back, 3 bases at V and 3 bases at J, with 6 bases in the middle. CDR1 and CDR2 from the germline V gene are LGHDT and YNNKEL (reference sequence). CDR3 in DNA: TGTGCCAGCAGCCAGCAGGCCAATCAGCCCCAGCATTTT. Protein sequence: CASSQQANQPQHF.

The sample holds one count of this clone. This chain connects TRBV14 to TRBJ2-7; D is uncertain. This CDR3 comprises 15 residues. CDR1 is SGHDN and CDR2 is FVKESK in the germline V gene. Deletions cut 5 bases from V and 0 bases from J, with 14 bases between. The DNA for the CDR3 is TGTGCCAGCAGCGCGGATTGGTGGCCCTCCTACGAGCAGTACTTC. Translating it yields CASSADWWPSYEQYF.

This chain joins TRBV11-2 and TRBJ2-1, with 11 bases identical to TRBD2. With 3 bases clipped from V and 0 bases from J, the junction kept 7 bases outside the gene matches. The CDR3 has 18 residues. Germline loops: CDR1 SGHAT, CDR2 FQNNGV. The DNA for the CDR3 is TGTGCCAGCAGCTTCGGACTAGCGGGTTCCGGCTCCTACAATGAGCAGTTCTTC. Protein: CASSFGLAGSGSYNEQFF.

In this sample, this clone turned up once. The gene calls are TRBV3-1 (or the pseudogene TRBV3-2) and TRBJ2-3; tentatively, D is TRBD2 (5 bases). This CDR3 contains 13 residues. Trimming took off 3 bases at V and 6 bases at J, with 10 bases between the two ends. Germline loops: CDR1 LGHDT, CDR2 YNNKEL (reference sequence). CDR3 protein: CASSQTKLDTQYF. For the CDR3, the DNA is TGTGCCAGCAGCCAGACTAAGCTCGATACGCAGTATTTT.